This is a list of T cell receptor beta chains from one sample in a study of blood T cell repertoires in COVID-19. Assay: immunoSEQ multiplex PCR; the TCRdb copy retains only in-frame clones and omits some. Altogether approximately 110,000 clones are present, roughly 87% being singletons, with the ten largest covering about 3.9%. The specimen was peripheral blood. All receptors derive from a man in his forties or fifties with acute or convalescent COVID-19. The CDR3 runs from the conserved cysteine through the conserved F or W. Each record gives: CDR3 protein, CDR3 DNA, V gene, clone size, J gene, D gene. D genes are given only for firm matches. Part of the rows lack a size; the others show once, few, many or a class for expanded clones.

CDR3: CASSEGGQGVTDTQYF
DNA: TGTGCCAGCAGTGAGGGGGGACAGGGCGTCACAGATACGCAGTATTTT
V: TRBV25-1
size: .
J: TRBJ2-3
D: TRBD1

CDR3: CASSFPDRNNQPQHF
DNA: TGTGCCAGCAGCTTCCCGGACAGGAACAATCAGCCCCAGCATTTT
V: TRBV6-6
size: .
J: TRBJ1-5
D: TRBD1

CDR3: CASSLGQYNEQFF
DNA: TGTGCCAGCAGCCTAGGACAGTACAATGAGCAGTTCTTC
V: TRBV7-8
size: .
J: TRBJ2-1
D: .

CDR3: CASSMRDSLYGYTF
DNA: TGTGCCAGTAGTATGAGGGACTCCCTCTATGGCTACACCTTC
V: TRBV19
size: once
J: TRBJ1-2
D: .

CDR3: CASSEVASGWETQYF
DNA: TGTGCCAGCAGTGAGGTGGCGTCAGGGTGGGAGACCCAGTACTTC
V: TRBV25-1
size: .
J: TRBJ2-5
D: .

CDR3: CASRPQGGGVTGELFF
DNA: TGTGCCAGCAGACCCCAAGGGGGAGGGGTCACCGGGGAGCTGTTTTTT
V: TRBV7-9
size: .
J: TRBJ2-2
D: .

CDR3: CASSLETRGQVVSYYEQYF
DNA: TGTGCCAGCAGCTTAGAGACCCGGGGACAGGTAGTTTCCTACTACGAGCAGTACTTC
V: TRBV7-8
size: .
J: TRBJ2-7
D: TRBD1

CDR3: CASSFRSKNSPLHF
DNA: TGTGCCAGCAGCTTCAGATCGAAGAATTCACCCCTCCACTTT
V: TRBV5-8
size: .
J: TRBJ1-6
D: .

CDR3: CASSLGDRAGYGYTF
DNA: TGTGCCAGCAGCTTAGGAGACAGGGCTGGGTATGGCTACACCTTC
V: TRBV11-2
size: .
J: TRBJ1-2
D: TRBD1

CDR3: CASSVGDRGYGEQYF
DNA: TGTGCCAGCAGCGTAGGGGACAGGGGATACGGCGAGCAGTACTTC
V: TRBV9
size: .
J: TRBJ2-7
D: TRBD1

CDR3: CASSQAGGFNEKLFF
DNA: TGTGCCAGCAGCCAGGCGGGGGGGTTTAATGAAAAACTGTTTTTT
V: TRBV11-2
size: once
J: TRBJ1-4
D: .

CDR3: CASSPTVSGNTIYF
DNA: TGTGCCAGCTCACCGACAGTCTCTGGAAACACCATATATTTT
V: TRBV18
size: .
J: TRBJ1-3
D: .

CDR3: CATSRDRSSGANVLTF
DNA: TGTGCCACCAGCAGAGATCGGAGCTCTGGGGCCAACGTCCTGACTTTC
V: TRBV15
size: .
J: TRBJ2-6
D: .

CDR3: CASSPQGTGLGELFF
DNA: TGTGCCAGCAGCCCCCAGGGGACAGGGCTCGGGGAGCTGTTTTTT
V: TRBV7-3
size: .
J: TRBJ2-2
D: TRBD1

CDR3: CASSPGIDRGLGKLFF
DNA: TGTGCCAGCAGCCCAGGGATAGACAGGGGGCTCGGAAAACTGTTTTTT
V: TRBV9
size: .
J: TRBJ1-4
D: TRBD1

CDR3: CASSLSFGGRGGNEQFF
DNA: TGTGCCAGCAGTTTAAGTTTCGGCGGGAGGGGGGGCAATGAGCAGTTCTTC
V: TRBV28
size: few
J: TRBJ2-1
D: TRBD2

CDR3: CASSLAAGEVTEQFF
DNA: TGTGCCAGCAGCTTAGCAGCGGGAGAGGTTACTGAGCAGTTCTTC
V: TRBV11-2
size: .
J: TRBJ2-1
D: TRBD2

CDR3: CASSSGQGEDTQYF
DNA: TGCGCCAGCAGCTCGGGACAGGGGGAAGATACGCAGTATTTT
V: TRBV5-1
size: .
J: TRBJ2-3
D: TRBD1

CDR3: CAWSQTANYGYTF
DNA: TGTGCCTGGAGTCAGACAGCAAACTATGGCTACACCTTC
V: TRBV30
size: .
J: TRBJ1-2
D: .

CDR3: CAWSPSQGAEQPQHF
DNA: TGTGCCTGGAGCCCTTCTCAGGGGGCAGAACAGCCCCAGCATTTT
V: TRBV30
size: .
J: TRBJ1-5
D: TRBD1

CDR3: CASSWGLAATYNEQFF
DNA: TGTGCCAGCAGCTGGGGACTAGCGGCAACCTACAATGAGCAGTTCTTC
V: TRBV5-6
size: .
J: TRBJ2-1
D: TRBD2